These T cell receptor beta chains were read from a single sample in a study of blood T cells in healthy people across ages. TCRdb passed the 5' RACE reads through MiXCR, listing each CDR3 protein once. The sample consists of about 650,000 distinct CDR3 sequences, 32% of them appearing once. The material sequenced was blood. The receptors derive from an elderly woman in good health. CDR3s include the opening cysteine and the closing phenylalanine or tryptophan. Fields, in order: V gene, J gene, clone size, D gene, CDR3 protein, CDR3 DNA. A D gene is named only where the DNA matches it firmly. Clone size is given for some rows only: seen once, a few or many times, or a class if the clone is expanded.

v_call: TRBV3-1
j_call: TRBJ1-4
clone_size: few
d_call: TRBD1
cdr3_aa: CASSPWGQGVGEKLFF
cdr3_nt: TGTGCCAGCAGCCCCTGGGGGCAGGGGGTCGGTGAAAAACTGTTTTTT

v_call: TRBV30
j_call: TRBJ1-6
clone_size: many
d_call: -
cdr3_aa: CAWSVGGSGNSPLHF
cdr3_nt: TGTGCCTGGAGTGTGGGGGGATCCGGGAATTCACCCCTCCACTTT

v_call: TRBV20-1
j_call: TRBJ1-5
clone_size: many
d_call: TRBD1
cdr3_aa: CSATRTGDANGNQPQHF
cdr3_nt: TGCAGTGCCACAAGAACAGGGGACGCAAACGGCAATCAGCCCCAGCATTTT

v_call: TRBV5-1
j_call: TRBJ1-5
clone_size: many
d_call: TRBD1
cdr3_aa: CASSLEGARTQPQHF
cdr3_nt: TGCGCCAGCAGCTTGGAGGGGGCCAGGACTCAGCCCCAGCATTTT

v_call: TRBV7-2
j_call: TRBJ2-2
clone_size: -
d_call: TRBD1
cdr3_aa: CASSPGTGGTGERFF
cdr3_nt: TGTGCCAGCAGCCCAGGGACAGGGGGTACCGGGGAGCGGTTTTTT

v_call: TRBV7-9
j_call: TRBJ1-6
clone_size: many
d_call: -
cdr3_aa: CASSLNGNSPLHF
cdr3_nt: TGTGCCAGCAGCTTAAATGGGAATTCACCCCTCCACTTT

v_call: TRBV28
j_call: TRBJ2-3
clone_size: -
d_call: -
cdr3_aa: CASSSIGLTQYF
cdr3_nt: TGTGCCAGCAGTAGTATCGGGCTGACCCAGTATTTT

v_call: TRBV11-2
j_call: TRBJ2-1
clone_size: many
d_call: -
cdr3_aa: CASSSDRQYYNEQFF
cdr3_nt: TGTGCCAGCAGCTCCGACCGACAGTACTACAATGAGCAGTTCTTC

v_call: TRBV3-1
j_call: TRBJ2-7
clone_size: -
d_call: -
cdr3_aa: CASSRAGTTSYEQYF
cdr3_nt: TGTGCCAGCAGCAGAGCCGGGACCACTTCCTACGAGCAGTACTTC

v_call: TRBV19
j_call: TRBJ1-5
clone_size: -
d_call: -
cdr3_aa: CASSQGPDQPQHF
cdr3_nt: TGTGCCAGTAGTCAGGGACCCGATCAGCCCCAGCATTTT

v_call: TRBV7-9
j_call: TRBJ2-1
clone_size: few
d_call: -
cdr3_aa: CASSLPASGPNGVNEQFF
cdr3_nt: TGTGCCAGCAGCCTACCCGCGTCCGGGCCTAACGGCGTCAATGAGCAGTTCTTC

v_call: TRBV30
j_call: TRBJ2-7
clone_size: few
d_call: -
cdr3_aa: CAWSDSDYEQYF
cdr3_nt: TGTGCCTGGAGTGATTCCGACTACGAGCAGTACTTC

v_call: TRBV5-8
j_call: TRBJ1-5
clone_size: few
d_call: TRBD1
cdr3_aa: CASSLQGDQPQHF
cdr3_nt: TGTGCCAGCAGCTTGCAGGGGGATCAGCCCCAGCATTTT

v_call: TRBV5-1
j_call: TRBJ2-5
clone_size: many
d_call: -
cdr3_aa: CASSLVGTRQETQYF
cdr3_nt: TGCGCCAGCAGCTTGGTCGGTACGAGGCAAGAGACCCAGTACTTC

v_call: TRBV28
j_call: TRBJ2-7
clone_size: -
d_call: TRBD2
cdr3_aa: CASSWGLARSEQYF
cdr3_nt: TGTGCCAGCAGCTGGGGACTAGCCCGCAGCGAGCAGTACTTC

v_call: TRBV10-3
j_call: TRBJ2-7
clone_size: -
d_call: TRBD1
cdr3_aa: CAISVGQGVSYEQYF
cdr3_nt: TGTGCCATCAGTGTGGGACAGGGGGTTTCCTACGAGCAGTACTTC

v_call: TRBV3-1
j_call: TRBJ1-1
clone_size: few
d_call: TRBD1
cdr3_aa: CASSQGDRGVTEAFF
cdr3_nt: TGTGCCAGCAGCCAGGGGGACAGGGGGGTTACTGAAGCTTTCTTT

v_call: TRBV5-1
j_call: TRBJ1-1
clone_size: few
d_call: TRBD1
cdr3_aa: CASSLGDRGRGTEAFF
cdr3_nt: TGCGCCAGCAGCTTGGGGGACAGGGGAAGGGGCACTGAAGCTTTCTTT

v_call: TRBV5-4
j_call: TRBJ2-6
clone_size: -
d_call: TRBD1
cdr3_aa: CASSLRTGLISGANVLTF
cdr3_nt: TGTGCCAGCAGCTTGAGGACAGGGTTAATTTCTGGGGCCAACGTCCTGACTTTC

v_call: TRBV3-1
j_call: TRBJ2-2
clone_size: -
d_call: TRBD2
cdr3_aa: CASSQTGTSGLRDTGELFF
cdr3_nt: TGTGCCAGCAGCCAGACCGGGACTAGCGGGCTTCGGGACACCGGGGAGCTGTTTTTT

v_call: TRBV15
j_call: TRBJ2-3
clone_size: many
d_call: TRBD1
cdr3_aa: CATSRLGTGGPDTQYF
cdr3_nt: TGTGCCACCAGCAGGCTAGGGACAGGGGGTCCAGATACGCAGTATTTT

v_call: TRBV4-2
j_call: TRBJ1-1
clone_size: -
d_call: -
cdr3_aa: CASSQEQGVNTEAFF
cdr3_nt: TGTGCCAGCAGCCAGGAACAGGGTGTGAACACTGAAGCTTTCTTT

v_call: TRBV6-2/TRBV6-3
j_call: TRBJ2-3
clone_size: -
d_call: TRBD1
cdr3_aa: CAVKGTGTDTQYF
cdr3_nt: TGTGCCGTCAAGGGGACAGGGACAGATACGCAGTATTTT

v_call: TRBV20-1
j_call: TRBJ2-7
clone_size: few
d_call: -
cdr3_aa: CSAIKGISYNEQYF
cdr3_nt: TGCAGTGCGATAAAGGGGATCTCCTACAATGAGCAGTACTTC

v_call: TRBV29-1
j_call: TRBJ2-4
clone_size: -
d_call: TRBD2
cdr3_aa: CSVGTSGSWEQYF
cdr3_nt: TGCAGCGTTGGCACTAGCGGGAGTTGGGAGCAGTACTTC

v_call: TRBV10-3
j_call: TRBJ1-1
clone_size: -
d_call: -
cdr3_aa: CAISETLNGNTEAFF
cdr3_nt: TGTGCCATCAGTGAGACCCTAAACGGGAACACTGAAGCTTTCTTT

v_call: TRBV6-6
j_call: TRBJ1-5
clone_size: -
d_call: -
cdr3_aa: CASSSNRDTGNQPQHF
cdr3_nt: TGTGCCAGCAGTTCTAACAGGGATACAGGCAATCAGCCCCAGCATTTT

v_call: TRBV7-2
j_call: TRBJ2-3
clone_size: -
d_call: -
cdr3_aa: CASTPDRWTDTQYF
cdr3_nt: TGTGCCAGCACCCCCGATCGTTGGACAGATACGCAGTATTTT

v_call: TRBV6-2/TRBV6-3
j_call: TRBJ2-7
clone_size: few
d_call: TRBD1
cdr3_aa: CASSYSKDRAGYEQYF
cdr3_nt: TGTGCCAGCAGTTACTCGAAGGACAGGGCGGGCTACGAGCAGTACTTC

v_call: TRBV19
j_call: TRBJ2-1
clone_size: -
d_call: -
cdr3_aa: CASSTSGEGYNEQFF
cdr3_nt: TGTGCCAGTAGTACCTCAGGGGAAGGCTACAATGAGCAGTTCTTC

v_call: TRBV30
j_call: TRBJ1-1
clone_size: few
d_call: -
cdr3_aa: CAWTLTGSEAFF
cdr3_nt: TGTGCCTGGACCTTAACGGGCTCTGAAGCTTTCTTT

v_call: TRBV20-1
j_call: TRBJ2-3
clone_size: -
d_call: -
cdr3_aa: CSAKALVGGDTDTQYF
cdr3_nt: TGCAGTGCCAAAGCCCTCGTGGGAGGTGACACAGATACGCAGTATTTT

v_call: TRBV5-1
j_call: TRBJ2-3
clone_size: -
d_call: -
cdr3_aa: CASSLGLRGADTQYF
cdr3_nt: TGCGCCAGCAGCTTGGGCCTCAGGGGGGCAGATACGCAGTATTTT

v_call: TRBV3-1
j_call: TRBJ2-1
clone_size: many
d_call: TRBD1
cdr3_aa: CASSPGQNNEQFF
cdr3_nt: TGTGCCAGCAGCCCGGGACAGAACAATGAGCAGTTCTTC

v_call: TRBV6-6
j_call: TRBJ2-2
clone_size: -
d_call: -
cdr3_aa: CTSSSRVGNTGELFF
cdr3_nt: TGTACCAGCAGTTCCAGGGTCGGGAACACCGGGGAGCTGTTTTTT

v_call: TRBV20-1
j_call: TRBJ1-4
clone_size: few
d_call: -
cdr3_aa: CSARGAGTEKLFF
cdr3_nt: TGCAGTGCTAGGGGGGCTGGGACGGAAAAACTGTTTTTT

v_call: TRBV2
j_call: TRBJ1-5
clone_size: -
d_call: TRBD1
cdr3_aa: CASSERDRDNQPQHF
cdr3_nt: TGTGCCAGCAGTGAAAGGGACAGGGATAATCAGCCCCAGCATTTT

v_call: TRBV7-2
j_call: TRBJ1-2
clone_size: many
d_call: -
cdr3_aa: CASSPRAIYGYTF
cdr3_nt: TGTGCCAGCAGCCCGCGGGCTATCTATGGCTACACCTTC

v_call: TRBV20-1
j_call: TRBJ2-1
clone_size: -
d_call: TRBD1
cdr3_aa: CSASGDRGDNEQFF
cdr3_nt: TGCAGTGCTAGCGGGGACAGGGGTGACAATGAGCAGTTCTTC

v_call: TRBV20-1
j_call: TRBJ2-1
clone_size: -
d_call: TRBD2
cdr3_aa: CSASSGRDEQFF
cdr3_nt: TGCAGTGCTAGTAGCGGGAGGGATGAGCAGTTCTTC

v_call: TRBV20-1
j_call: TRBJ2-2
clone_size: once
d_call: -
cdr3_aa: CSARPIKGAGELFF
cdr3_nt: TGCAGTGCAAGACCCATTAAGGGTGCCGGGGAGCTGTTTTTT

v_call: TRBV27
j_call: TRBJ2-1
clone_size: -
d_call: TRBD2
cdr3_aa: CASSYVSGRANEQFF
cdr3_nt: TGTGCCAGCAGTTATGTGAGCGGGAGGGCCAATGAGCAGTTCTTC

v_call: TRBV7-3
j_call: TRBJ1-2
clone_size: few
d_call: -
cdr3_aa: CASSLTPGLEGYTF
cdr3_nt: TGTGCCAGCAGCTTAACCCCAGGGTTGGAAGGCTACACCTTC

v_call: TRBV20-1
j_call: TRBJ2-5
clone_size: -
d_call: TRBD2
cdr3_aa: CSARGATSGGSQETQYF
cdr3_nt: TGCAGTGCGCGCGGAGCCACTAGCGGGGGGTCACAAGAGACCCAGTACTTC

v_call: TRBV24-1
j_call: TRBJ2-1
clone_size: many
d_call: TRBD1
cdr3_aa: CATSDTGGSYNEQFF
cdr3_nt: TGTGCCACCAGTGATACAGGGGGCTCCTACAATGAGCAGTTCTTC

v_call: TRBV6-2/TRBV6-3
j_call: TRBJ2-7
clone_size: many
d_call: TRBD2
cdr3_aa: CASSYSVRRRGGSSEQYF
cdr3_nt: TGTGCCAGCAGTTACTCCGTTCGGCGGCGGGGGGGGTCGTCAGAGCAGTACTTC

v_call: TRBV12-5
j_call: TRBJ1-1
clone_size: many
d_call: -
cdr3_aa: CASGILFTRRTEAFF
cdr3_nt: TGTGCTAGTGGTATACTTTTTACACGGCGCACTGAAGCTTTCTTT

v_call: TRBV14
j_call: TRBJ2-3
clone_size: -
d_call: -
cdr3_aa: CASGQVPDTQYF
cdr3_nt: TGTGCCAGCGGCCAAGTCCCAGATACGCAGTATTTT

v_call: TRBV12-3/TRBV12-4
j_call: TRBJ1-1
clone_size: few
d_call: -
cdr3_aa: CASTIKVNTEAFF
cdr3_nt: TGTGCCAGCACCATAAAGGTGAACACTGAAGCTTTCTTT

v_call: TRBV5-1
j_call: TRBJ2-7
clone_size: few
d_call: -
cdr3_aa: CASSLGGSSDAYEQYF
cdr3_nt: TGCGCCAGCAGCTTGGGGGGCAGCTCGGACGCTTACGAGCAGTACTTC